This TCR beta chain was identified in a study of identical twins. Findings of the study overall: Memory repertoires showed no such pattern, whereas abundant cord blood beta clonotypes carried fewer insertions. Sharing of beta out-of-frame sequences by twins showed a weaker excess.

The CDR3 length is 16 residues. The junction had 12 bases not matched to a gene; V was cut back by 5 bases and J by 8 bases. Germline V gives CDR1 SGHVS, CDR2 FQNEAQ. Details on this clonotype: As yet, its antigen is unknown.

One entry per CDR3 protein, called by TCRdb with MiXCR from the 5' RACE reads. The profile shows 500,000 to 700,000 distinct CDR3 sequences, around 7.5% of them singletons. A further study also used this sample, focusing on yellow fever vaccine responses in identical twins. That work adds: Reportedly, the response of twins' T cells to the vaccine seemed partly convergent, partly personalized.

Specimen: PBMCs. The receptor was derived from a woman aged 18-30 years in good health. The V call is TRBV7-8, the J call TRBJ2-2, with 9 bases identical to TRBD1. The CDR3: CASSGQGFGLSGELFF. CDR3 bases: TGTGCCAGCAGCGGACAGGGGTTTGGGTTGTCTGGGGAGCTGTTTTTT. Using reference TRBV7-8 and TRBJ2-2 for the parts outside the CDR3, the full variable domain is GAGVSQSPRYKVAKRGQDVALRCDPISGHVSLFWYQQALGQGPEFLTYFQNEAQLDKSGLPSDRFFAERPEGSVSTLKIQRTQQEDSAVYLCASSGQGFGLSGELFFGEGSRLTVL.